These T cell receptor beta chains were read from a single sample in a study of regulatory T cells. Clones were sequenced by immunoSEQ multiplex PCR, and TCRdb holds only the in-frame ones, with some missing. The sample shows around 29,000 clones, about 93% of them seen only once. Source material: conventional CD4+ T cells sorted from blood. These receptors were collected from a child aged 2 to 10 with CD3G deficiency. Both conserved end residues are part of each CDR3. Fields, in order: D gene, clone size, J gene, V gene, CDR3 DNA, CDR3 protein. A D gene is named only where the DNA matches it firmly. Not all rows give a size; the values are once, few, many and, for expanded clones, a class.

>NA|once|TRBJ2-3|TRBV7-8
TGTGCCAGCAGCTTAGCACAGACAGATACGCAGTATTTT
CASSLAQTDTQYF
>NA|NA|TRBJ1-2|TRBV28
TGTGCCAGCAGTTTAGCACGCGGCTACACCTTC
CASSLARGYTF
>NA|NA|TRBJ2-2|TRBV28
TGTGCCAGCAGTAAGCCGGGACTTCACACCGGGGAGCTGTTTTTT
CASSKPGLHTGELFF
>NA|NA|TRBJ2-7|TRBV28
TGTGCCAGCAGTTCACCGTCTTGGTCCAGTAAGCAGTACTTC
CASSSPSWSSKQYF
>NA|NA|TRBJ2-6|TRBV18
TGTGCCAGCTCACCGTTAGGGGTAAACTCTGGGGCCAACGTCCTGACTTTC
CASSPLGVNSGANVLTF
>TRBD1|once|TRBJ1-5|TRBV28
TGTGCCAGCAGCTTCGGGACAGGGTACAATCAGCCCCAGCATTTT
CASSFGTGYNQPQHF
>NA|NA|TRBJ1-1|TRBV19
TGTGCCAGTAGTATAAACAGAAACACTGAAGCTTTCTTT
CASSINRNTEAFF
>NA|NA|TRBJ1-2|TRBV28
TGTGCCAGCAGTTTTGCCCGGAGGTATGGCTACACCTTC
CASSFARRYGYTF
>TRBD2|NA|TRBJ2-1|TRBV5-1
TGCGCCAGCAGCTTTTTTAGCGGGAGTTTCCACAATGAGCAGTTCTTC
CASSFFSGSFHNEQFF
>NA|NA|TRBJ1-5|TRBV28
TGTGCCAGCAGTTTACCGAGATTCGATCAGCCCCAGCATTTT
CASSLPRFDQPQHF
>NA|NA|TRBJ2-7|TRBV6-1
TGTGCCAGCAGTGACTTATGGGTAGGGAGGCAGTACTTC
CASSDLWVGRQYF
>NA|NA|TRBJ2-1|TRBV19
TGTGCCAGTAGTTTGGCCCAGGGGGGTAAGAATGAGCAGTTCTTC
CASSLAQGGKNEQFF
>TRBD1|NA|TRBJ2-1|TRBV5-1
TGCGCCAGCAACTACGGGGACAGGGAAATGGATGAGCAGTTCTTC
CASNYGDREMDEQFF
>NA|NA|TRBJ2-3|TRBV19
TGTGCCAGTAGTAGAGACCCCGGCGATACGCAGTATTTT
CASSRDPGDTQYF
>NA|NA|TRBJ2-3|TRBV20-1
TGCAGTGCCAGAACAGGGGATACGCAGTATTTT
CSARTGDTQYF
>NA|NA|TRBJ2-3|TRBV11-2
TGTGCCAGCAGCTTTGGGCCGGCGCAGTATTTT
CASSFGPAQYF
>TRBD2|NA|TRBJ2-3|TRBV6-6
TGTGCCAGCAGTGGGAGGGGTACGCAGTATTTT
CASSGRGTQYF